The clone carrying this T cell receptor (beta chain) was detected only a few times. This specimen belongs to a study of CD8+ T cells in alopecia areata. Whole-study context: Dosing spanned 6 to 18 months on tofacitinib, then 6 months off drug.

Trimming took 5 bases from V and 1 from J, leaving 6 bases between them. Looked up from germline, CDR1 is LGHNT and CDR2 is FRNRAP. The CDR3 is 12 residues long. Treatment given: oral pan-JAK inhibitor, 5-10 mg twice daily. Sequencing used cDNA as its template, made by extracting RNA and reverse transcribing it. Clones were sequenced by immunoSEQ multiplex PCR, and TCRdb holds only the in-frame ones, with some missing. This table has over 95,000 clones, around 54% appearing once. The starting material was CD4+ T cells sorted from blood, obtained at week 24, from a patient treated with tofacitinib. The sequence derives from a human donor with alopecia areata. The chain links TRBV12-5 to TRBJ2-7; D possibly corresponds to TRBD1 (6 bases). The CDR3 sequence is CASGGQSYEQYF. The CDR3 bases are TGTGCTAGTGGTGGACAGTCCTACGAGCAGTACTTC.